Listed here are 16 T cell receptor beta chains from one sample, sequenced in a study of liver allograft versus peripheral blood T cells. The wider study: Liver transplant recipients had T cell receptor repertoires compared between transplanted liver and peripheral blood.

Via MiXCR, TCRdb re-called the reads, giving one row per CDR3 protein. The sample contains over 10,000 distinct CDR3 sequences, around a sixth of which appear only once. The receptors derive from a human patient who had a liver transplant. Some T cells may have originated in the graft donor.

In its sample, this clonotype was seen a few times. The chain uses TRBV12-3 or TRBV12-4 and TRBJ2-2; 7 bases are shared with TRBD1. CDR3 length: 15 amino acids. V shed 5 bases, J shed 2 bases, and the junction held 5 bases outside the gene matches. This CDR3 reads CASSPRGRNTGELFF. In nucleotides, the CDR3 is TGTGCCAGCAGTCCCAGGGGGAGAAACACCGGGGAGCTGTTTTTT.

This clonotype appeared a few times. This chain connects TRBV20-1 to TRBJ2-3; 9 bases agree with TRBD2. Germline V gene data show CDR1 as DFQATT and CDR2 as SNEGSKA (reference sequence). CDR3 length equals 16 residues. J was trimmed by 3 bases and V by 5 bases; bases with no gene match: 12. The CDR3 DNA is TGCAGTGCTGGGCATAGACTAGCGGATAGTACAGATACGCAGTATTTT. Protein product: CSAGHRLADSTDTQYF.

This clonotype is medium-sized by share. This chain links TRBV19 with TRBJ2-1; TRBD1 agrees at 8 bases. Germline lookup yields CDR1 LNHDA and CDR2 SQIVND (reference sequence). The CDR3 covers 16 residues. The ends lost 1 base at V and 8 bases at J; junction bases unmatched: 10. The CDR3 DNA is TGTGCCAGTAGTATAGTGATCCAGGGGGCGATGCATGAGCAGTTCTTC. This encodes CASSIVIQGAMHEQFF.

This clonotype was recorded many times. The chain couples TRBV28 to TRBJ2-1; unclear D gene. CDR1 MDHEN and CDR2 SYDVKM come from the germline V gene. The CDR3 runs to 13 residues. Deletions cut 3 bases from V and 1 base from J, with 4 bases between. The CDR3, as DNA: TGTGCCAGCAGTTTGGGTTCCTACAATGAGCAGTTCTTC. Its protein is CASSLGSYNEQFF. The full variable domain, in which reference TRBV28 and TRBJ2-1 provide the parts outside the CDR3, is DVKVTQSSRYLVKRTGEKVFLECVQDMDHENMFWYRQDPGLGLRLIYFSYDVKMKEKGDIPEGYSVSREKKERFSLILESASTNQTSMYLCASSLGSYNEQFFGPGTRLTVL.

This chain links TRBV12-3 or TRBV12-4 with TRBJ2-7; 10 nucleotides agree with TRBD2. V lost 3 bases, J lost 3 bases, and 5 bases stayed unmatched. This CDR3 has 15 amino acids. The CDR3 sequence is CASSFALAGFYEQYF. CDR3 coding DNA: TGTGCCAGCAGTTTTGCACTAGCGGGATTCTACGAGCAGTACTTC.

This chain uses TRBV7-2 with TRBJ2-7; 10 bases align to TRBD2. Unmatched junction bases numbered 7, after V lost 5 bases and J lost 0 bases. CDR1 is SGHTA and CDR2 is FQGNSA in the germline V gene. The length of the CDR3 is 16 residues. As DNA, the CDR3 is TGTGCCAGCAGCCCCCGGGCTAGCGGGAGCTCCTACGAGCAGTACTTC. As protein: CASSPRASGSSYEQYF.

This rearrangement joins TRBV3-1 to TRBJ2-3; perhaps D is TRBD1 or TRBD2 (5 bases each). There are 15 residues in the CDR3. The germline V gene encodes CDR1 LGHDT and CDR2 YNNKEL (reference sequence). V lost 3 bases to trimming and J lost 3 bases, with 13 bases between them. The CDR3, as DNA: TGTGCCAGCAGCCAGATGGGGGTTGGTACAGATACGCAGTATTTT. Translation gives CASSQMGVGTDTQYF.

The chain recombines TRBV3-1 with TRBJ1-4; D possibly corresponds to TRBD1 (5 bases). V was cut by 0 bases and J by 7 bases, with 18 bases left in between. The CDR3 consists of 17 residues. Per the germline V gene, CDR1 is LGHDT and CDR2 is YNNKEL (reference sequence). CDR3 in amino acids: CASSQDRQGGIGEKLFF. The CDR3 bases are TGTGCCAGCAGCCAAGATCGGCAGGGTGGAATAGGTGAAAAACTGTTTTTT. Full variable domain (remainder filled in from reference TRBV3-1 and TRBJ1-4): DTAVSQTPKYLVTQMGNDKSIKCEQNLGHDTMYWYKQDSKKFLKIMFSYNNKELIINETVPNRFSPKSPDKAHLNLHINSLELGDSAVYFCASSQDRQGGIGEKLFFGSGTQLSVL.

In its sample, this clonotype was seen a few times. This chain connects TRBV13 to TRBJ2-3, with D unclear. V gave up 4 bases and J gave up 7 bases, with 12 bases separating them. CDR3 length: 13 amino acids. Germline loops: CDR1 PRHDT, CDR2 FYEKMQ (reference sequence). The CDR3 DNA follows: TGTGCCAGCAGCTCTCCGGTGACCTATACGCAGTATTTT. Translated: CASSSPVTYTQYF.

By share, this clonotype ranks as medium-sized. Germline and junction disagree at one end, which may indicate a read error. The chain uses TRBV7-2 and TRBJ1-6; D call uncertain. Germline V gene lookup returns CDR1 SGHTA and CDR2 FQGNSA. CDR3 length equals 17 residues. CDR3 loop: CASSLVPRPTRGSPLHF. The CDR3 coding sequence is TGTGCCAGCAGTTTAGTCCCGAGGCCGACTCGCGGTTCACCCCTCCACTTT.

The V gene is TRBV3-1, the J gene TRBJ1-2; no definite D call. Germline V gene lookup returns CDR1 LGHDT and CDR2 YNNKEL (reference sequence). The CDR3 contains 12 residues. V was trimmed by 3 bases and J by 5 bases, leaving 7 bases between them. The CDR3 sequence is CASSQQEYGYTF. CDR3 nucleotides: TGTGCCAGCAGCCAGCAGGAGTATGGCTACACCTTC.

The table lists this clonotype with many counts. The V gene is TRBV7-9, the J gene TRBJ1-5, with D unresolved. Looked up from germline, CDR1 is SEHNR and CDR2 is FQNEAQ (reference sequence). The CDR3 runs 12 residues. V was cut by 5 bases and J by 6 bases, with 8 bases left in between. As DNA, the CDR3 is TGTGCCAGCAGCATTGTCGGTCAGCCCCAGCATTTT. It translates to CASSIVGQPQHF.

The chain links TRBV5-4 to TRBJ2-3; D might be TRBD2 (7 bases). Germline V gives CDR1 SGHNT, CDR2 YYREEE (reference sequence). The CDR3 length is 17 residues. Trimming stripped 0 bases from V and 2 bases from J, with 16 bases between. CDR3 sequence (DNA): TGTGCCAGCAGCTTGGGGTCGAGGGGGGGCTTCACAGATACGCAGTATTTT. Its protein is CASSLGSRGGFTDTQYF.

The chain joins TRBV6-1 to TRBJ1-3, with 7 bases fitting TRBD1. There are 18 residues in the CDR3. Germline V gives CDR1 MNHNS, CDR2 SASEGT. Germline trimming cut 9 bases from V and 8 bases from J; bases unmatched to any gene: 25. The CDR3 bases are TGTGCCAGTGACAGGGACCGGGACAGATGGGGATTATCGGACACCATATATTTT. The encoded protein is CASDRDRDRWGLSDTIYF.

The V gene is TRBV6-5, the J gene TRBJ2-7; perhaps TRBD2 as D (7 bases). V gave up 6 bases and J gave up 11 bases, with 20 bases separating them. The CDR3 spans 13 residues. The germline gives CDR1 MNHEY, CDR2 SVGAGI. Here the CDR3 reads CASSPEGGTKKYF. The CDR3 DNA reads as TGTGCCAGCAGCCCCGAGGGGGGGACAAAAAAGTACTTC.

This rearrangement joins TRBV27 to TRBJ2-1, with no clear D. Germline V gives CDR1 MNHEY, CDR2 SMNVEV (reference sequence). V lost 3 bases, J lost 2 bases, and 5 bases lay in between. CDR3 length equals 13 residues. The DNA of the CDR3 is TGTGCCAGCAGTTTTGGGACCTACAATGAGCAGTTCTTC. Amino acid sequence: CASSFGTYNEQFF.